The present T cell receptor beta chain was sequenced within a study of OX40 agonist ivuxolimab in advanced cancers. On the study more broadly: Each dose-escalation patient presented with hepatocellular carcinoma, melanoma, renal cell or head and neck cancer. Study-level points and caveats: Expanded clones tended on average to be more numerous among CD8+ T cells than CD4+. The antigen specificity of the peripheral T cells (those that were expanded) was not determined.

Remarks on this clone: Antigen unknown.

Per germline, CDR1 ENHRY and CDR2 SYGVKD. The CDR3 is 17 residues long. V lost 2 bases to trimming and J lost 0 bases, with 17 bases between them. The repertoire was sequenced with immunoSEQ multiplex PCR; TCRdb's copy has only in-frame clones and lacks some. The sample has approximately 13,000 clones, under 90% seen once. Sequenced here: CD4+ or CD8+ T cells sorted from blood, sampled in a trial of the OX40 agonist ivuxolimab. This chain connects TRBV10-3 to TRBJ2-7, with D perhaps being TRBD1 or TRBD2 (5 bases each). The receptor's source is an adult with an advanced solid tumor such as melanoma, head and neck, liver or kidney cancer. For the CDR3, the DNA is TGTGCCATCAGTGAGGGGGGTGCAGGCGCGAGCTCCTACGAGCAGTACTTC. It codes for CAISEGGAGASSYEQYF.